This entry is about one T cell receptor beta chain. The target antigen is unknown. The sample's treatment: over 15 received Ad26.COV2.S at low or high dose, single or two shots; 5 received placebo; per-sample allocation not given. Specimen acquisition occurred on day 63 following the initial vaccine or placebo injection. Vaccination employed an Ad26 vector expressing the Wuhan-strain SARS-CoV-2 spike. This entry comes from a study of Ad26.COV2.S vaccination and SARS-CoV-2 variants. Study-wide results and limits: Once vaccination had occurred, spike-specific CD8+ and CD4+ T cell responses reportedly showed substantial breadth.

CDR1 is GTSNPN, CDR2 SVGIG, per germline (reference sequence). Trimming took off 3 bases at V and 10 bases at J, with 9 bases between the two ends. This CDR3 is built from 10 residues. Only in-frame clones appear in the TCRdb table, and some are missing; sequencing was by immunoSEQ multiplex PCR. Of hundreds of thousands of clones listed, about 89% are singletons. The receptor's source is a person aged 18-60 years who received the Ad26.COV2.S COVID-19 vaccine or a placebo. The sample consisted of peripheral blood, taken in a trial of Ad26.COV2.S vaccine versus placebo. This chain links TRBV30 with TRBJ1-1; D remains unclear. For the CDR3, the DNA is TGTGCCTGGAGCACGGTGGGAGCTTTCTTT. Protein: CAWSTVGAFF.